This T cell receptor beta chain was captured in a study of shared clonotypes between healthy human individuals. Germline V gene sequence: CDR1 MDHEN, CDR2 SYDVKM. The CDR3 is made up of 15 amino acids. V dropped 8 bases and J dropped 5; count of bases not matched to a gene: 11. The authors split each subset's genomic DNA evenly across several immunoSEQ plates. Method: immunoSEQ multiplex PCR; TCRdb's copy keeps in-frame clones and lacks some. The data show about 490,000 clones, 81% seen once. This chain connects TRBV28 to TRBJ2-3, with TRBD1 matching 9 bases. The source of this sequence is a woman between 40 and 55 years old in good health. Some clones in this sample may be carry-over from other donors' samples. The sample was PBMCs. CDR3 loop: CASATHGTGLDTQYF. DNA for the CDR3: TGTGCCAGCGCGACCCACGGGACAGGGTTAGATACGCAGTATTTT.